This T cell receptor beta chain was captured by sequencing in a study of blood T cell repertoires in COVID-19. Background on the study: There were acute and convalescent COVID-19 samples, and they came from the United States, Italy and Spain. PBMCs, B-cell-depleted T cells, or T cells were the source of the cDNA or gDNA that made up the material.

The V gene's germline CDR1 is SGHRS and CDR2 YFSETQ. The CDR3 length is 17 residues. The trim removed 4 bases at V and 4 bases at J, leaving 13 bases unmatched. As handled by the study authors: Nucleated cell counts were estimated from reference gene primer amplification. Sequencing used immunoSEQ multiplex PCR; TCRdb keeps in-frame clones, though not all of them. V and J calls and clone size are as listed in that table; D and trimming were resolved from the DNA. The data show roughly 240,000 clones, with less than 90% seen just once and 4.6% held by the top ten. This TCR was recovered from a man aged 55 to 70 who had recovered from COVID-19. Material for sequencing was peripheral blood. The chain recombines TRBV5-1 with TRBJ2-2; TRBD1 matches at 7 bases. CDR3 residues: CASSRRQGSAGTGELFF. DNA for the CDR3: TGCGCCAGCAGCCGGAGACAGGGCTCCGCGGGCACCGGGGAGCTGTTTTTT.